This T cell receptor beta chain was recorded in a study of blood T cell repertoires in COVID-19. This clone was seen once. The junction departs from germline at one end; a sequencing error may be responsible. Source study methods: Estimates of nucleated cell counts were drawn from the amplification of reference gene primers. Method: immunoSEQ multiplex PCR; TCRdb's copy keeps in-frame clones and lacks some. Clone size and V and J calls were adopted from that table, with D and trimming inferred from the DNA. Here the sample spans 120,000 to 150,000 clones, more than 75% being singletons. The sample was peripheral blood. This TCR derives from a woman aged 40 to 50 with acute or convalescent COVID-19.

CDR3 region: CASSPRQTTNEKLFF. The CDR3 DNA follows: TGTGCCAGCTCGCCACGGCAGACAACCAATGAAAAACTGTTTTTT. This sequence joins TRBV18 and TRBJ1-4, with D unresolved. The germline V gene encodes CDR1 KGHSH and CDR2 LQKENI. There are 15 residues in the CDR3.